Below, one T cell receptor beta chain is given with its context. Germline V gives CDR1 SGHAT, CDR2 FQNNGV. The CDR3 covers 13 residues. This entry is derived from a study of blood T cell repertoires in COVID-19. Study at large: Sites in the United States, Italy and Spain provided acute and convalescent COVID-19 samples.

Participants were aged roughly 18 to 89 years, lived in around 22 US areas, and enrolled virtually. Authors' data handling: Reference gene primer amplification in the assay estimated nucleated cell counts. The protocol was immunoSEQ multiplex PCR, while the TCRdb copy is restricted to in-frame clones and leaves out a portion. The V and J calls and clone size come from that table; D and trimming were worked out from the DNA. The table lists approximately 320,000 clones, more than 90% of them singletons. Sequenced input: PBMCs or T cells enriched from blood (not recorded which). The clonotype comes from a man in his sixties who had recovered from COVID-19. The gene calls are TRBV11-2 and TRBJ2-1; 8 bases align to TRBD2. DNA of the CDR3: TGTGCAACAAGCGGGAGTGGCTACAATGAGCAGTTCTTC. Translation: CATSGSGYNEQFF. Full variable domain (outside the CDR3, taken from reference TRBV11-2 and TRBJ2-1): EAGVAQSPRYKIIEKRQSVAFWCNPISGHATLYWYQQILGQGPKLLIQFQNNGVVDDSQLPKDRFSAERLKGVDSTLKIQPAKLEDSAVYLCATSGSGYNEQFFGPGTRLTVL.